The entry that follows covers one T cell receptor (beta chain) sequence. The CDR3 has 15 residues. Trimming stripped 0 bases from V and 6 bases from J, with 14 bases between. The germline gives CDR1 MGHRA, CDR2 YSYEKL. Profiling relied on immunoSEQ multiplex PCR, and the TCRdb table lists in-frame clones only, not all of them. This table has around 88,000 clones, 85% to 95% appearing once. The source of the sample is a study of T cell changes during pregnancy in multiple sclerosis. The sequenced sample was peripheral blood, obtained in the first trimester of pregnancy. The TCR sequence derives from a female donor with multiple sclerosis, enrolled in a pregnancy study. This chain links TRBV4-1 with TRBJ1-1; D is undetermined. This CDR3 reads CASSQDRFPGSEAFF. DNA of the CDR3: TGCGCCAGCAGCCAAGATCGGTTTCCGGGGTCTGAAGCTTTCTTT.